These T cell receptor beta chains were read from a single sample in a study of CD8 T cells in ankylosing spondylitis. TCRdb re-called the 5' RACE reads through MiXCR, storing one row per CDR3 protein. The data hold around 150,000 distinct CDR3 sequences, with 18% observed a single time. The sequencing sample was made of blood, either unsorted or a sorted T cell fraction (not recorded which). These receptors were collected from a male donor with ankylosing spondylitis or in good health (not recorded which). Both conserved end residues are part of each CDR3. A D gene is named only where the DNA matches it firmly. Clone size is shown for a subset of rows, as once, few, many or a class of expanded clone.

CDR3: CASSRGLAGRGGELFF; DNA: TGTGCCAGCAGCCGCGGACTAGCGGGCAGGGGCGGGGAGCTGTTTTTT; length: 16; D: TRBD2; size: few; J: TRBJ2-2; V: TRBV6-5
CDR3: CASSPSLGGASPDTQYF; DNA: TGTGCCAGCAGTCCTAGCCTCGGTGGGGCCTCCCCCGATACGCAGTATTTT; length: 17; D: .; size: once; J: TRBJ2-3; V: TRBV12-3/TRBV12-4
CDR3: CASSQDLRGGNGYTF; DNA: TGTGCCAGCAGCCAAGACCTCAGGGGGGGAAATGGCTACACCTTC; length: 15; D: TRBD1; size: .; J: TRBJ1-2; V: TRBV4-2
CDR3: CAWGTVFPYEQYF; DNA: TGTGCCTGGGGGACAGTTTTCCCCTACGAGCAGTACTTC; length: 13; D: TRBD1; size: few; J: TRBJ2-7; V: TRBV30
CDR3: CASSLTVSQGLPRAGGSFF; DNA: TGTGCCAGCAGCTTGACCGTCAGCCAGGGGCTACCCAGGGCCGGGGGATCTTTCTTT; length: 19; D: .; size: few; J: TRBJ1-1; V: TRBV5-4
CDR3: CASSPRLGASGRKNIQYF; DNA: TGTGCCAGCAGCCCAAGGTTAGGGGCTAGCGGGAGGAAAAACATTCAGTACTTC; length: 18; D: TRBD2; size: many; J: TRBJ2-4; V: TRBV7-8
CDR3: CASSLRQGGYTF; DNA: TGTGCCAGCAGTTTGCGACAGGGTGGCTACACCTTC; length: 12; D: TRBD1; size: many; J: TRBJ1-2; V: TRBV28
CDR3: CSAREDRGGWNEQFF; DNA: TGCAGTGCTAGAGAGGACAGGGGAGGTTGGAATGAGCAGTTCTTC; length: 15; D: TRBD1; size: many; J: TRBJ2-1; V: TRBV20-1
CDR3: CASSLDGLRTYEQYF; DNA: TGCGCCAGCAGCTTGGACGGCCTTCGGACCTACGAGCAGTACTTC; length: 15; D: .; size: many; J: TRBJ2-7; V: TRBV5-1
CDR3: CASSFLTRATDTQYF; DNA: TGTGCCAGCAGTTTCCTCACTCGGGCGACAGATACGCAGTATTTT; length: 15; D: .; size: many; J: TRBJ2-3; V: TRBV12-3/TRBV12-4
CDR3: CASSLVPAGMADYTF; DNA: TGTGCCAGCAGCTTGGTCCCAGCGGGTATGGCTGACTACACCTTC; length: 15; D: .; size: .; J: TRBJ1-2; V: TRBV5-5
CDR3: CASSIRQGANTGELFF; DNA: TGTGCCAGCAGCATAAGACAGGGGGCAAACACCGGGGAGCTGTTTTTT; length: 16; D: TRBD1; size: few; J: TRBJ2-2; V: TRBV7-8
CDR3: CASSEWGGLYNEQFF; DNA: TGTGCCAGCAGTGAGTGGGGAGGACTGTACAATGAGCAGTTCTTC; length: 15; D: .; size: .; J: TRBJ2-1; V: TRBV2
CDR3: CASRNTGTITDTQYF; DNA: TGTGCCAGCAGAAATACCGGGACGATCACAGATACGCAGTATTTT; length: 15; D: .; size: .; J: TRBJ2-3; V: TRBV7-6
CDR3: CATSSPLGVSGSSEQFF; DNA: TGTGCCACCAGCAGTCCTTTGGGGGTTTCGGGTTCGAGTGAGCAGTTCTTC; length: 17; D: .; size: many; J: TRBJ2-1; V: TRBV15
CDR3: CASSGGLPGGYNEQFF; DNA: TGTGCCAGCAGCGGCGGTCTGCCGGGAGGCTACAATGAGCAGTTCTTC; length: 16; D: TRBD2; size: .; J: TRBJ2-1; V: TRBV5-4
CDR3: CASSSRDRGFGYTF; DNA: TGTGCCAGCAGTTCCCGGGACAGGGGGTTTGGCTACACCTTC; length: 14; D: TRBD1; size: few; J: TRBJ1-2; V: TRBV27
CDR3: CASSYSGGSNQPQHF; DNA: TGTGCCAGCAGTTACTCGGGCGGGAGCAATCAGCCCCAGCATTTT; length: 15; D: .; size: .; J: TRBJ1-5; V: TRBV6-2/TRBV6-3
CDR3: CSVELQITDTQYF; DNA: TGCAGCGTTGAATTACAGATTACAGATACGCAGTATTTT; length: 13; D: .; size: .; J: TRBJ2-3; V: TRBV29-1
CDR3: CASSSGQLTNEKLFF; DNA: TGTGCCAGCAGCTCAGGACAGCTAACTAATGAAAAACTGTTTTTT; length: 15; D: .; size: .; J: TRBJ1-4; V: TRBV7-9
CDR3: CASSFSREGYNEQFF; DNA: TGCGCCAGCAGCTTCTCGCGGGAGGGGTACAATGAGCAGTTCTTC; length: 15; D: TRBD2; size: many; J: TRBJ2-1; V: TRBV5-1
CDR3: CASSEDRVYNEQFF; DNA: TGTGCCAGCAGTGAGGACAGGGTCTACAATGAGCAGTTCTTC; length: 14; D: TRBD1; size: .; J: TRBJ2-1; V: TRBV2
CDR3: CASNLGVGANVLTF; DNA: TGTGCCAGCAATCTGGGCGTTGGGGCCAACGTCCTGACTTTC; length: 14; D: .; size: few; J: TRBJ2-6; V: TRBV2
CDR3: CSASIWEGNEQFF; DNA: TGCAGTGCTAGTATCTGGGAAGGAAATGAGCAGTTCTTC; length: 13; D: .; size: many; J: TRBJ2-1; V: TRBV20-1
CDR3: CASSYVPGGNSPLHF; DNA: TGTGCCAGCAGTTACGTTCCGGGAGGTAATTCACCCCTCCACTTT; length: 15; D: .; size: .; J: TRBJ1-6; V: TRBV6-6
CDR3: CATSATGGYEQYF; DNA: TGTGCCACCAGTGCTACAGGGGGCTACGAGCAGTACTTC; length: 13; D: TRBD1; size: many; J: TRBJ2-7; V: TRBV24-1
CDR3: CASSSSGGGTDTQYF; DNA: TGCGCCAGCAGCTCATCAGGGGGCGGCACAGATACGCAGTATTTT; length: 15; D: TRBD1; size: many; J: TRBJ2-3; V: TRBV5-1
CDR3: CSAGGTLSSDGYTF; DNA: TGCAGTGCGGGGGGGACCCTCAGTTCTGATGGCTACACCTTC; length: 14; D: .; size: many; J: TRBJ1-2; V: TRBV20-1
CDR3: CASSPRTDRGNEQYF; DNA: TGCGCCAGCAGCCCTAGGACGGACAGAGGGAACGAGCAGTACTTC; length: 15; D: .; size: many; J: TRBJ2-7; V: TRBV5-1
CDR3: CTSSVGGAGDYEQYF; DNA: TGCACCAGCAGCGTGGGGGGAGCAGGGGACTACGAGCAGTACTTC; length: 15; D: .; size: .; J: TRBJ2-7; V: TRBV5-1
CDR3: CASTQEQRYNEQFF; DNA: TGTGCCAGCACCCAAGAACAGAGATACAATGAGCAGTTCTTC; length: 14; D: .; size: many; J: TRBJ2-1; V: TRBV28
CDR3: CVSSLSRGEQFF; DNA: TGTGTCAGCAGCCTCAGCCGGGGTGAGCAGTTCTTC; length: 12; D: .; size: .; J: TRBJ2-1; V: TRBV3-1
CDR3: CASSQRLTTGELFF; DNA: TGTGCCAGCAGCCAGAGACTTACTACCGGGGAGCTGTTTTTT; length: 14; D: .; size: many; J: TRBJ2-2; V: TRBV3-1
CDR3: CASSIVGIHTQYF; DNA: TGTGCCAGTAGTATAGTAGGGATACATACGCAGTATTTT; length: 13; D: .; size: many; J: TRBJ2-3; V: TRBV19
CDR3: CASRPGPQVGTEAFF; DNA: TGTGCCAGCAGACCGGGACCCCAGGTGGGCACTGAAGCTTTCTTT; length: 15; D: .; size: few; J: TRBJ1-1; V: TRBV27